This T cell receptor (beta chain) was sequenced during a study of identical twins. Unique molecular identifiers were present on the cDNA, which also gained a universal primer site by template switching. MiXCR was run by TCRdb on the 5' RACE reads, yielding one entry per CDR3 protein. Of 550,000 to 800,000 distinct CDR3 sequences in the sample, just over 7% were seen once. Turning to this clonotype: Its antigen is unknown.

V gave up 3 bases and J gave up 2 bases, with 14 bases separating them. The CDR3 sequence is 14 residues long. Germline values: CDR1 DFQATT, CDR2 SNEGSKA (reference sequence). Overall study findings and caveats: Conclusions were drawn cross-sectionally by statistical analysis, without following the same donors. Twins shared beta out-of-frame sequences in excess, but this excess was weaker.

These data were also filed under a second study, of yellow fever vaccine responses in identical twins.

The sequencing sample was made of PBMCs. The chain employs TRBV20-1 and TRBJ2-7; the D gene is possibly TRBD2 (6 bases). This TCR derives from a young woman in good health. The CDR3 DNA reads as TGCAGTGCTAGTTTGGCGGGGACCCCCTACGAGCAGTACGTC. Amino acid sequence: CSASLAGTPYEQYV.